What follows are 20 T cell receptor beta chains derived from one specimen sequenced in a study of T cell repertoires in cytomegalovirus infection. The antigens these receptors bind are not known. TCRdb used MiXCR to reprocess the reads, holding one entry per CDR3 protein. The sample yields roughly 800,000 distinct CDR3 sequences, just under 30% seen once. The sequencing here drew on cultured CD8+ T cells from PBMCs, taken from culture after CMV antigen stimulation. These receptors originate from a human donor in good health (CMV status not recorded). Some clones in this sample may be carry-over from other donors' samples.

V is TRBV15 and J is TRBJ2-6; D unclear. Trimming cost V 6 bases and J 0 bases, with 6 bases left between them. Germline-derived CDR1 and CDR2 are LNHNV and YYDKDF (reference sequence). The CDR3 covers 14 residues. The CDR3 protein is CATRNSSGANVLTF. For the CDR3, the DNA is TGTGCCACCAGGAACAGCTCTGGGGCCAACGTCCTGACTTTC.

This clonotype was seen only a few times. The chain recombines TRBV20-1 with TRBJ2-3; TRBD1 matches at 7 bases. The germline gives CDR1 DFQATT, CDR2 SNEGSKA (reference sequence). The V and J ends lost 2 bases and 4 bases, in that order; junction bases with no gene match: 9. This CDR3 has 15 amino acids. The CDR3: CSARPQADRADTQYF. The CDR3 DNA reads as TGCAGTGCTAGACCTCAAGCCGACAGGGCAGATACGCAGTATTTT.

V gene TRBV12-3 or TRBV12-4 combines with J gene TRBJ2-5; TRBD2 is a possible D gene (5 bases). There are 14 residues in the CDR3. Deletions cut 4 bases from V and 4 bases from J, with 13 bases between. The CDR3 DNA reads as TGTGCCAGCAGTTCGGGGAACAGAGGAGAGACCCAGTACTTC. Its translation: CASSSGNRGETQYF.

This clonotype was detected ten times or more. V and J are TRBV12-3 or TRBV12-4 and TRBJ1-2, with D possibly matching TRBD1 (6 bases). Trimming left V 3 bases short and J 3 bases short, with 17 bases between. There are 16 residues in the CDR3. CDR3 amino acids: CASSFSNRQGHYGYTF. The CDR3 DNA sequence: TGTGCCAGCAGTTTCAGTAACCGGCAGGGGCACTATGGCTACACCTTC.

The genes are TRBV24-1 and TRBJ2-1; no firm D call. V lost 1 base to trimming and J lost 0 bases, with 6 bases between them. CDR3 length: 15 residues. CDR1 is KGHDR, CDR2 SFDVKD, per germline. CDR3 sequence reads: CATSDLASSYNEQFF. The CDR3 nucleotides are TGTGCCACCAGTGATTTAGCAAGCTCCTACAATGAGCAGTTCTTC.

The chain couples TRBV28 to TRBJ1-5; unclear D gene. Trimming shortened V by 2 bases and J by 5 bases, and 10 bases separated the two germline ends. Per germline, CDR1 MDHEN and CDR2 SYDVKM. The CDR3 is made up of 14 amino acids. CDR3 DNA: TGTGCCAGCAGTTTAAGAAAGTGGGATCAGCCCCAGCATTTT. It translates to CASSLRKWDQPQHF. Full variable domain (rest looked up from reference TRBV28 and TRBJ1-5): DVKVTQSSRYLVKRTGEKVFLECVQDMDHENMFWYRQDPGLGLRLIYFSYDVKMKEKGDIPEGYSVSREKKERFSLILESASTNQTSMYLCASSLRKWDQPQHFGDGTRLSIL.

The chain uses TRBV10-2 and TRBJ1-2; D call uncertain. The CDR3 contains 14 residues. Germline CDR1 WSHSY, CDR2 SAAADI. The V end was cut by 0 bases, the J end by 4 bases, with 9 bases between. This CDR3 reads CASSESRVSYGYTF. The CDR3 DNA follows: TGCGCCAGCAGTGAGTCCAGAGTCTCCTATGGCTACACCTTC.

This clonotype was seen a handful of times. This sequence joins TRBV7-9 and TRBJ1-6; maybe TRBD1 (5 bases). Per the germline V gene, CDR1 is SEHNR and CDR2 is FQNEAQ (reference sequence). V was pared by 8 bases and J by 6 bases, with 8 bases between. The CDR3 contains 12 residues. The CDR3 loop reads CASRDPNSPLHF. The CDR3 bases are TGTGCCAGCCGGGACCCTAATTCACCCCTCCACTTT.

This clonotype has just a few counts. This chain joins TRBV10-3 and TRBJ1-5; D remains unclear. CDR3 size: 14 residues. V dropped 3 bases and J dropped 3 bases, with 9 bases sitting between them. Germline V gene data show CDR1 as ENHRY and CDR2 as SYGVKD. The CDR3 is CAISDSYLNQPQHF. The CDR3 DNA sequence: TGTGCCATCAGTGACAGCTACCTCAATCAGCCCCAGCATTTT.

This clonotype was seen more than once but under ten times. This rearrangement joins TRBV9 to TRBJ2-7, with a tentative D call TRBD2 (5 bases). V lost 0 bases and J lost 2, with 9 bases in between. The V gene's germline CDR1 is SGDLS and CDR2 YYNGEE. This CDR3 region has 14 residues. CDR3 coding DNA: TGTGCCAGCAGCGTAGGGTCGGGGACCTACGAGCAGTACTTC. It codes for CASSVGSGTYEQYF.

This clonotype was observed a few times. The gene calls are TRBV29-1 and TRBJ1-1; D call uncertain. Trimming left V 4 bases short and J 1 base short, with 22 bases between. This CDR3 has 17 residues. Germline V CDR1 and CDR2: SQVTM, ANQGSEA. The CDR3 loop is CSVAAVSPGSENTEAFF. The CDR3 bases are TGCAGCGTTGCCGCTGTGAGCCCGGGGAGCGAGAACACTGAAGCTTTCTTT.

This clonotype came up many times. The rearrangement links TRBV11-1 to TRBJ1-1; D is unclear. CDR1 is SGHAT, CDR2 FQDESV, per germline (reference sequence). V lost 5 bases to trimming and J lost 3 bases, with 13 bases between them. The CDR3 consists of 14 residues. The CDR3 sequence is CASSDDGRYTEAFF. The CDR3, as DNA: TGTGCCAGCAGCGACGACGGACGATACACTGAAGCTTTCTTT. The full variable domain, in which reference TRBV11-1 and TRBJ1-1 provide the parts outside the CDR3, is EAEVAQSPRYKITEKSQAVAFWCDPISGHATLYWYRQILGQGPELLVQFQDESVVDDSQLPKDRFSAERLKGVDSTLKIQPAELGDSAMYLCASSDDGRYTEAFFGQGTRLTVV.

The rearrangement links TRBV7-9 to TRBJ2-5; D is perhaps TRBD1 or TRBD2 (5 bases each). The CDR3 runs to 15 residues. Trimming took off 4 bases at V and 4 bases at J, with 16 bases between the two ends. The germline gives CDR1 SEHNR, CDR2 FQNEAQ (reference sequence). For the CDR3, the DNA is TGTGCCAGCAGCTCGGGACCGAGGCTGGGAGAGACCCAGTACTTC. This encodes CASSSGPRLGETQYF.

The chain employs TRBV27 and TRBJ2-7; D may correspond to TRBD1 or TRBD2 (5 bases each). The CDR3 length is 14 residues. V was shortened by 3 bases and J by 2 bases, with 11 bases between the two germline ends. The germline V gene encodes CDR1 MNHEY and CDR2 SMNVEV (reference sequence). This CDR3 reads CASSFPGRTYEQYF. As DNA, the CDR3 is TGTGCCAGCAGTTTTCCGGGACGAACCTACGAGCAGTACTTC.

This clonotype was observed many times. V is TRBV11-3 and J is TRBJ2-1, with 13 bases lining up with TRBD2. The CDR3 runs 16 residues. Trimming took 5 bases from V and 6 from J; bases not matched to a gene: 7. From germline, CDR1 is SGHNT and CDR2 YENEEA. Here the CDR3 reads CASSPRLAGGGNEQFF. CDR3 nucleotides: TGTGCCAGCAGCCCACGACTAGCGGGGGGCGGCAATGAGCAGTTCTTC.

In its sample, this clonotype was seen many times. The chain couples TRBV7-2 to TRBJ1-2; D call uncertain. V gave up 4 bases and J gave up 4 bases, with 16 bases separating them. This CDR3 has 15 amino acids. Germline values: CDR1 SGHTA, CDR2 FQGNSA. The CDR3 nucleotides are TGTGCCAGCAGCTCCCCGGAAGGAGGGAGCTATGGCTACACCTTC. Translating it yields CASSSPEGGSYGYTF.

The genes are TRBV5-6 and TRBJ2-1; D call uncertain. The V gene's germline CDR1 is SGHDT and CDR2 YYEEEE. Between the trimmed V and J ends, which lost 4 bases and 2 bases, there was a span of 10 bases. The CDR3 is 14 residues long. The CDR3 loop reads CASSEGRPYNEQFF. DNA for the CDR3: TGTGCCAGCAGCGAAGGACGGCCCTACAATGAGCAGTTCTTC.

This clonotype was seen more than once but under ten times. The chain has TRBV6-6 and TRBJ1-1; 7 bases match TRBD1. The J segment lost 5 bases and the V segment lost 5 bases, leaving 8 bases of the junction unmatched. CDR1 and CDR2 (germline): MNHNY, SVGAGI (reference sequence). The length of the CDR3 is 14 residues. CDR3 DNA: TGTGCCAGCAGTGCCGACAGGGATGGGACTGAAGCTTTCTTT. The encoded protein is CASSADRDGTEAFF.

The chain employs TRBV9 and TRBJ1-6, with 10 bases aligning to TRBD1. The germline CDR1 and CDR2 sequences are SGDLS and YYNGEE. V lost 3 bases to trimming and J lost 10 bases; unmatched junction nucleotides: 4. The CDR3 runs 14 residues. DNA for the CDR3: TGTGCCAGCAGCGCGGGACAGGGGTACTCACCCCTCCACTTT. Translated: CASSAGQGYSPLHF.

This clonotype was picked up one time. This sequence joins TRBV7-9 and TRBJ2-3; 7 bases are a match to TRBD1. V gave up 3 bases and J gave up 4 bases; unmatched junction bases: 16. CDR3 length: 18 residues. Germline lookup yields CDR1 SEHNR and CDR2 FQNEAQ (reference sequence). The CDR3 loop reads CASSFIEDRSLGADTQYF. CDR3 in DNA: TGTGCCAGCAGCTTTATAGAGGACAGGTCTCTAGGGGCAGATACGCAGTATTTT.